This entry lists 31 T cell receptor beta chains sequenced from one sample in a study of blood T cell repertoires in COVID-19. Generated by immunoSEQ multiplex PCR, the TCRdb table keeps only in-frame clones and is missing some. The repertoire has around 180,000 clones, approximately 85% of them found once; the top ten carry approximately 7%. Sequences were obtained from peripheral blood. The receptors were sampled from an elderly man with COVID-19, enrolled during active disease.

The DNA for the CDR3 is TGTGCCACCAGCAGAGAAACAGGGTATCTGAACACTGAAGCTTTCTTT. Its protein product is CATSRETGYLNTEAFF. The chain recombines TRBV15 with TRBJ1-1, with D possibly being TRBD1 (6 bases). The CDR3 runs to 16 residues. The germline V gene has CDR1 LNHNV and CDR2 YYDKDF (reference sequence). Between the trimmed V and J ends, which lost 0 bases and 0 bases, there was a span of 11 bases.

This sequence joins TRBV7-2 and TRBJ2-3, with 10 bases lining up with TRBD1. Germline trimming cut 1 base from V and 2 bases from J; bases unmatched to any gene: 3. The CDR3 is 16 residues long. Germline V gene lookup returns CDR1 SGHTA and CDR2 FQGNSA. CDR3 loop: CASSLVGTGDTDTQYF. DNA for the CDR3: TGTGCCAGCAGCTTAGTCGGGACAGGGGACACAGATACGCAGTATTTT.

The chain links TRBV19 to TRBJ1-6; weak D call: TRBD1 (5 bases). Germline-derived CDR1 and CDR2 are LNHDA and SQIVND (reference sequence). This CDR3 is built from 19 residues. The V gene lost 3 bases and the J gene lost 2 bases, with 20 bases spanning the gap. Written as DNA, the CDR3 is TGTGCCAGTAGTATTAGGGGAGGAAGGTCAAGCGCCTATAATTCACCCCTCCACTTT. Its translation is CASSIRGGRSSAYNSPLHF.

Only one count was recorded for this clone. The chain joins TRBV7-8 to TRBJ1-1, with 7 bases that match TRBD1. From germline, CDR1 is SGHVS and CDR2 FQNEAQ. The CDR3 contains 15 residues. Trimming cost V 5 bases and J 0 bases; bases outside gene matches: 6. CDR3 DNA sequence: TGTGCCAGCAGCGCGGGACAGTTTATGAACACTGAAGCTTTCTTT. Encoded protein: CASSAGQFMNTEAFF.

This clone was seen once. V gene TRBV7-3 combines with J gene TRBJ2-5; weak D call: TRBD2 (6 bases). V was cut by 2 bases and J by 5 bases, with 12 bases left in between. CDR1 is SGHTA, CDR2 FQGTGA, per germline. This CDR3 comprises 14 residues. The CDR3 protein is CASSLLPGRETQYF. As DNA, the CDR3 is TGTGCCAGCAGCTTACTCCCAGGGAGGGAGACCCAGTACTTC. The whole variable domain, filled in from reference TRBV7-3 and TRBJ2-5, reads GAGVSQTPSNKVTEKGKYVELRCDPISGHTALYWYRQSLGQGPEFLIYFQGTGAADDSGLPNDRFFAVRPEGSVSTLKIQRTERGDSAVYLCASSLLPGRETQYFGPGTRLLVL.

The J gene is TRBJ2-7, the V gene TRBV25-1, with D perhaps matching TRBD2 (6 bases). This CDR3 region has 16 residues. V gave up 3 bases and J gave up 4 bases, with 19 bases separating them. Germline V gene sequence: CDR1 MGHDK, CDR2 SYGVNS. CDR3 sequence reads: CASSEPGGGPFYEQYF. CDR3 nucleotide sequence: TGTGCCAGCAGTGAGCCCGGGGGAGGACCTTTTTACGAGCAGTACTTC.

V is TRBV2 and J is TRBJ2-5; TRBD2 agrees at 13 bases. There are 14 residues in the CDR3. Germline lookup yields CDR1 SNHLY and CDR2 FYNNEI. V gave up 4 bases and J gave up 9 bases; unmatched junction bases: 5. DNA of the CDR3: TGTGCCAGCAGTGGGACTAGCGGGGGTGGGGCCCAGTACTTC. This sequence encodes CASSGTSGGGAQYF.

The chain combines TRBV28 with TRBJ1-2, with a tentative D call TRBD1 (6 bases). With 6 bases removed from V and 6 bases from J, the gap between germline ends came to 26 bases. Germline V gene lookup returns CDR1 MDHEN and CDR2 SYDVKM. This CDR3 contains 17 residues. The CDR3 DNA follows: TGTGCCAGCAGACCCCTCCGGGGTTACAGGGATGAGGATGGCTACACCTTC. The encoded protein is CASRPLRGYRDEDGYTF.

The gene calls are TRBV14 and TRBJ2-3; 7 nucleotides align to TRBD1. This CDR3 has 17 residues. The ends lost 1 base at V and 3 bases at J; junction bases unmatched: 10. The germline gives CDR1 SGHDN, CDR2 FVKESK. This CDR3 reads CASSQVAGTALTDTQYF. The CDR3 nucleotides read TGTGCCAGCAGCCAAGTCGCCGGGACAGCATTGACAGATACGCAGTATTTT.

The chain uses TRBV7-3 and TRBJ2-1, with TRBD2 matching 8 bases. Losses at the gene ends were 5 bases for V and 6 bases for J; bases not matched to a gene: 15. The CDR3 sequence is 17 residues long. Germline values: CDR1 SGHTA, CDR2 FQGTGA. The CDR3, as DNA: TGTGCCAGCAGCCCACGGGGGGGCAGGTTAATTGGCAATGAGCAGTTCTTC. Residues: CASSPRGGRLIGNEQFF.

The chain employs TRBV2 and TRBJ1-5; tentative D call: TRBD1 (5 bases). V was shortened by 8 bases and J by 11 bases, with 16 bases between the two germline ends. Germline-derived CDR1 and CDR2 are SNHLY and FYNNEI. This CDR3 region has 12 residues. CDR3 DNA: TGTGCCAGCCGGGAGGGGTCTCAAGCCCAGCATTTT. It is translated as CASREGSQAQHF. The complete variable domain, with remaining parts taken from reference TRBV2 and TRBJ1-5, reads EPEVTQTPSHQVTQMGQEVILRCVPISNHLYFYWYRQILGQKVEFLVSFYNNEISEKSEIFDDQFSVERPDGSNFTLKIRSTKLEDSAMYFCASREGSQAQHFGDGTRLSIL.

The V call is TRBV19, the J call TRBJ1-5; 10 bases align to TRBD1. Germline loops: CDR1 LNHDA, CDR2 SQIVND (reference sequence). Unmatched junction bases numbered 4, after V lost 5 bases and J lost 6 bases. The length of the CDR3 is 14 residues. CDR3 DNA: TGTGCCAGTAGTGAGACAGGGGGCCCTCAGCCCCAGCATTTT. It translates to CASSETGGPQPQHF.

This chain's CDR3 is CASSEVPTGEQFF. The CDR3 nucleotides read TGTGCCAGCAGTGAAGTTCCGACTGGTGAGCAGTTCTTC. The chain has TRBV6-1 and TRBJ2-1; D gene uncertain. V lost 1 base, J lost 9 bases, and 10 bases lay in between. Germline V lookup: CDR1 MNHNS, CDR2 SASEGT. The CDR3 totals 13 residues.

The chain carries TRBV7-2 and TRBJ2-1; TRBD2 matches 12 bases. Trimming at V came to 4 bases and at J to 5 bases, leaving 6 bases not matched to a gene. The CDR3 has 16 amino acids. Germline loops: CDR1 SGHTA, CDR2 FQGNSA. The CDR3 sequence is CASSSGGTSGHNEQFF. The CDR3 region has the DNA TGTGCCAGCAGCTCGGGGGGGACTAGCGGGCACAATGAGCAGTTCTTC.

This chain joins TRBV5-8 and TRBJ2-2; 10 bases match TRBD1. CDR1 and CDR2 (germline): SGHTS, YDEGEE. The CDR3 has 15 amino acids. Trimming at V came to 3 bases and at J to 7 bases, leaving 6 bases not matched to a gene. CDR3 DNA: TGTGCCAGCAGCTACCGGGACAGGGGTAGCGGGGAGCTGTTTTTT. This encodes CASSYRDRGSGELFF.

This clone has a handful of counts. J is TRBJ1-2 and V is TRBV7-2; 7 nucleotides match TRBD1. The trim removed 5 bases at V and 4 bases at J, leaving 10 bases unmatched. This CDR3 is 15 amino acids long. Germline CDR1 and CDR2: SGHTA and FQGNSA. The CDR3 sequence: CASSPRQGTTYGYTF. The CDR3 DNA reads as TGTGCCAGCAGCCCCCGACAGGGCACGACCTATGGCTACACCTTC.

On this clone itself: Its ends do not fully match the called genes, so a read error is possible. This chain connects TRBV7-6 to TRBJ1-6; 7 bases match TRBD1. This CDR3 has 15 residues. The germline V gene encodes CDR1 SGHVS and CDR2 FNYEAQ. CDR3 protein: CASTLEPGGNSPLHF. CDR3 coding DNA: TGTGCCAGCACCTTAGAACCAGGGGGTAATTCACCCCTCCACTTT. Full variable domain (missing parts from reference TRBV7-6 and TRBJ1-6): GAGVSQSPRYKVTKRGQDVALRCDPISGHVSLYWYRQALGQGPEFLTYFNYEAQQDKSGLPNDRFSAERPEGSISTLTIQRTEQRDSAMYRCASTLEPGGNSPLHFGNGTRLTVT.

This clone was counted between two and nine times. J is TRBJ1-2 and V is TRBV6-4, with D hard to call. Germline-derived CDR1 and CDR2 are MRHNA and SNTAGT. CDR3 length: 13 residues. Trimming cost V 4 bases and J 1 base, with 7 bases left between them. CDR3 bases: TGTGCCAGCAGTGGCGGAATTAACTATGGCTACACCTTC. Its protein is CASSGGINYGYTF.

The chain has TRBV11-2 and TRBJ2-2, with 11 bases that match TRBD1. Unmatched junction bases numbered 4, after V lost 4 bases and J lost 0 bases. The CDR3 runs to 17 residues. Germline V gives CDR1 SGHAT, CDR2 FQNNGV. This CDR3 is CASSSGQGESNTGELFF. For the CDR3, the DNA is TGTGCCAGCAGCTCGGGACAGGGGGAGTCGAACACCGGGGAGCTGTTTTTT. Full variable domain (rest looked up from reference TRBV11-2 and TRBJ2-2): EAGVAQSPRYKIIEKRQSVAFWCNPISGHATLYWYQQILGQGPKLLIQFQNNGVVDDSQLPKDRFSAERLKGVDSTLKIQPAKLEDSAVYLCASSSGQGESNTGELFFGEGSRLTVL.

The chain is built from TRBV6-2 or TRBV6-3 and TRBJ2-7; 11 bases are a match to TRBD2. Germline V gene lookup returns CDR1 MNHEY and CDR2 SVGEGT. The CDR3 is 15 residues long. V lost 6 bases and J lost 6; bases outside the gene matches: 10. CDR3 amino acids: CASSSPGTSGLEQYF. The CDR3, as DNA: TGTGCCAGCAGCTCCCCCGGGACTAGCGGCCTCGAGCAGTACTTC.

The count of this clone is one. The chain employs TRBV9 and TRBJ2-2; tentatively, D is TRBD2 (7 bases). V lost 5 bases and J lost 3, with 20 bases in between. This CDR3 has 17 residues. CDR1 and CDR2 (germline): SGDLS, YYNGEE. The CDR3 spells CASSKSPRGGDTGELFF. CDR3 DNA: TGTGCCAGCAGTAAGTCTCCGAGGGGGGGAGACACCGGGGAGCTGTTTTTT.

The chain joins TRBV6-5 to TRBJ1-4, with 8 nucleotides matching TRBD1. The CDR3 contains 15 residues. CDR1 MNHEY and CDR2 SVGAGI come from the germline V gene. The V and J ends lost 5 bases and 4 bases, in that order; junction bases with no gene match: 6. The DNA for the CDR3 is TGTGCCAGCAGTCGGGACAGGCCGCGTAATGAAAAACTGTTTTTT. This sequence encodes CASSRDRPRNEKLFF.

CDR3 sequence reads: CATADRVIYEQYF. The CDR3 coding sequence is TGTGCCACCGCCGACAGGGTGATATACGAGCAGTACTTC. The chain is built from TRBV7-7 and TRBJ2-7, with TRBD1 identical over 7 bases. Germline V gene lookup returns CDR1 SSHAT and CDR2 FNYEAQ (reference sequence). Germline trimming cut 10 bases from V and 4 bases from J; bases unmatched to any gene: 10. CDR3 length: 13 amino acids.

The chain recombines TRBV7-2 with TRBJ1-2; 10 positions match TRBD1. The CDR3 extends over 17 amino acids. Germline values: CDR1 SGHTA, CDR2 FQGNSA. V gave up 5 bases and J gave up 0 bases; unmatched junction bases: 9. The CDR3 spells CASSPDRGRSANYGYTF. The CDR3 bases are TGTGCCAGCAGCCCAGACAGGGGGCGTTCCGCTAACTATGGCTACACCTTC.

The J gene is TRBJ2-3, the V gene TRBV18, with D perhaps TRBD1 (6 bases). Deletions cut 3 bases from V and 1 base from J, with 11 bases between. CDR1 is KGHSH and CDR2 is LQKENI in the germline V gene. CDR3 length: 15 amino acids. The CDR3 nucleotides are TGTGCCAGCTCACCTACAGGGTCGGGCACAGATACGCAGTATTTT. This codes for CASSPTGSGTDTQYF.

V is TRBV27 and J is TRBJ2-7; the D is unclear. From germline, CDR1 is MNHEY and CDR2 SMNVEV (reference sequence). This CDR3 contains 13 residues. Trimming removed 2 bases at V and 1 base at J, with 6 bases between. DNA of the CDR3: TGTGCCAGCAGTTTACACAGATCCTACGAGCAGTACTTC. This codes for CASSLHRSYEQYF.

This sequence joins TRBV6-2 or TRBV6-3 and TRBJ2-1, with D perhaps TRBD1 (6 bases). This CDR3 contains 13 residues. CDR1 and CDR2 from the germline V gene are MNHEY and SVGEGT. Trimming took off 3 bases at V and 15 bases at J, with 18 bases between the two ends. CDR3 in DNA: TGTGCCAGCAGTTATCCCGATACAGGGTCCGCGTTCTTC. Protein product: CASSYPDTGSAFF.

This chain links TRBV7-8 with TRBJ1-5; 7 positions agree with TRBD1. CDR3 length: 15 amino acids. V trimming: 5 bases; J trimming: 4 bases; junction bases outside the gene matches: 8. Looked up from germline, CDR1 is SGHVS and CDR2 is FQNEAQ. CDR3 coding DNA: TGTGCCAGCAGCCCACAGGGGCGCGGGAATCAGCCCCAGCATTTT. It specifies CASSPQGRGNQPQHF.

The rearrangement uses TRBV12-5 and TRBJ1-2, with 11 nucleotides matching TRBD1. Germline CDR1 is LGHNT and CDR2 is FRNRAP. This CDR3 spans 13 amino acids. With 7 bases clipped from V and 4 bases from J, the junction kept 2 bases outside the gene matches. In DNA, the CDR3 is TGTGCTAGTGCCGGGACAGGGGGCTATGGCTACACCTTC. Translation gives CASAGTGGYGYTF.

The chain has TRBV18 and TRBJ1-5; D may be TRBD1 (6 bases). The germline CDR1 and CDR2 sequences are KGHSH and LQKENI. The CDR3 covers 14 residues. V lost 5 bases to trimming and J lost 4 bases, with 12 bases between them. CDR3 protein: CASSMWGQNQPQHF. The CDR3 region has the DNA TGTGCCAGCTCAATGTGGGGGCAAAATCAGCCCCAGCATTTT. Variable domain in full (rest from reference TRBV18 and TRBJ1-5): NAGVMQNPRHLVRRRGQEARLRCSPMKGHSHVYWYRQLPEEGLKFMVYLQKENIIDESGMPKERFSAEFPKEGPSILRIQQVVRGDSAAYFCASSMWGQNQPQHFGDGTRLSIL.

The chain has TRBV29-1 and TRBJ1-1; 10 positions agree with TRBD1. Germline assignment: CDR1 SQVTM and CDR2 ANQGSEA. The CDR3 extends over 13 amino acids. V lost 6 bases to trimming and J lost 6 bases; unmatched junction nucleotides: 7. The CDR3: CSVQGQGRAEAFF. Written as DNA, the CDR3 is TGCAGCGTCCAGGGACAGGGGAGGGCTGAAGCTTTCTTT.